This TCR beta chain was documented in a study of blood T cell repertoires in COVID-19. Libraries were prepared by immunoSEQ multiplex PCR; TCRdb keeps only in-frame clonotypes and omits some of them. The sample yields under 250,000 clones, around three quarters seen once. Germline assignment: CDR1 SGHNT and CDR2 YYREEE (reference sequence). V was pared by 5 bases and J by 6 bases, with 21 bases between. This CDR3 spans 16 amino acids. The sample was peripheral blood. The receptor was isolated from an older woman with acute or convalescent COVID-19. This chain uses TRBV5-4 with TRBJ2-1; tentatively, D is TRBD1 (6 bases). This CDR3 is CASSSAWGRGGNEQFF. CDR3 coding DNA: TGTGCCAGCAGTTCGGCATGGGGGCGAGGCGGCAATGAGCAGTTCTTC.